The 2 T cell receptor beta chains below all came from one sample that was sequenced in a study of cytomegalovirus exposure and HLA in healthy donors. The PCR was carried out with 60 Vbeta primers and 13 Jbeta primers. Sequenced by immunoSEQ multiplex PCR; TCRdb stores in-frame clones only, minus some. The sample yields some 150,000 clones, approximately 77% seen once. The sample comprised PBMCs. The receptors were sampled from a male donor in good health and CMV-seronegative.

The chain recombines TRBV19 with TRBJ2-5, with D maybe TRBD2 (5 bases). Germline lookup yields CDR1 LNHDA and CDR2 SQIVND (reference sequence). V was cut by 1 base and J by 0 bases, with 6 bases left in between. The CDR3 is 14 residues long. CDR3 sequence: CASSIGGYQETQYF. DNA of the CDR3: TGTGCCAGTAGTATAGGCGGGTACCAAGAGACCCAGTACTTC.

V and J are TRBV29-1 and TRBJ2-7, with TRBD2 matching over 7 bases. This CDR3 has 12 residues. Germline loops: CDR1 SQVTM, CDR2 ANQGSEA. V lost 6 bases and J lost 5; bases outside the gene matches: 7. The CDR3 spells CSVGPAGNEQYF. The DNA of the CDR3 is TGCAGCGTGGGTCCAGCGGGAAACGAGCAGTACTTC.